The 10 T cell receptor beta chains below were found in one sample sequenced in a study of Ad26.COV2.S vaccination and SARS-CoV-2 variants. Described treatment: around 19 received Ad26.COV2.S at low or high dose, single or two shots; several received placebo; per-sample allocation not given. After the first vaccine or placebo injection, samples were drawn on day 63. Measured with immunoSEQ multiplex PCR; TCRdb has only the in-frame clones, and not every one. The repertoire consists of about half a million clones, with 70% to 90% occurring once and the leading ten covering 1.5% to 2%. The sample was peripheral blood, taken in a trial of Ad26.COV2.S vaccine versus placebo. These receptors were collected from a person aged 18-65 years who received the Ad26.COV2.S COVID-19 vaccine or a placebo.

The chain is built from TRBV11-3 and TRBJ2-2; no clear D. V was clipped by 1 base and J by 6 bases, with 18 bases between them. CDR1 is SGHNT and CDR2 is YENEEA in the germline V gene. The CDR3 has 17 residues. The CDR3 sequence: CASSLVSGPVNSGELFF. In nucleotides, the CDR3 is TGTGCCAGCAGCTTAGTTTCAGGACCGGTTAATTCCGGGGAGCTGTTTTTT.

The chain combines TRBV10-1 with TRBJ2-3; no firm D call. Germline CDR1 reads WNHNN; CDR2 reads SYGVQD (reference sequence). This CDR3 spans 13 amino acids. V dropped 4 bases and J dropped 3 bases, with 8 bases sitting between them. CDR3 protein: CASSVSATDTQYF. CDR3 DNA: TGCGCCAGCAGTGTTTCGGCAACAGATACGCAGTATTTT.

The DNA for the CDR3 is TGTGCCAGCAGCCTTGCCGGGACAGGGGGCGCGACAGATACGCAGTATTTT. Amino acids: CASSLAGTGGATDTQYF. The chain joins TRBV5-8 to TRBJ2-3; 12 bases are a match to TRBD1. The CDR3 loop spans 17 amino acids. Germline loops: CDR1 SGHTS, CDR2 YDEGEE. V lost 4 bases, J lost 3 bases, and 9 bases stayed unmatched.

The chain carries TRBV3-1 (or the pseudogene TRBV3-2) and TRBJ1-3; no clear D. This CDR3 has 15 residues. Trimming took 4 bases from V and 0 from J, leaving 10 bases between them. Germline CDR1 reads LGHDT; CDR2 reads YNNKEL (reference sequence). CDR3 DNA sequence: TGTGCCAGCAGCCTACACACTATCTCTGGAAACACCATATATTTT. Translating gives CASSLHTISGNTIYF.

CDR3 sequence reads: CASWNTGEYEQYF. The CDR3 DNA sequence: TGTGCCAGTTGGAATACCGGGGAATACGAGCAGTACTTC. The chain recombines TRBV6-5 with TRBJ2-7; TRBD2 is a possible D gene (5 bases). Trimming left V 9 bases short and J 4 bases short, with 16 bases between. This CDR3 region has 13 residues. Germline V gene sequence: CDR1 MNHEY, CDR2 SVGAGI.

The chain links TRBV12-3 or TRBV12-4 to TRBJ2-7; 8 positions agree with TRBD1. Trimming removed 5 bases from V and 6 bases from J; junction bases left unmatched: 3. This CDR3 has 12 amino acids. CDR3 sequence reads: CASSDRGSEQYF. CDR3 sequence (DNA): TGTGCCAGCAGTGACAGGGGTTCCGAGCAGTACTTC.

V gene TRBV5-5 combines with J gene TRBJ2-7, with D tentatively TRBD1 or TRBD2 (5 bases each). Per the germline V gene, CDR1 is SGHKS and CDR2 is YYEKEE (reference sequence). The CDR3 spans 16 residues. Trimming left V 0 bases short and J 2 bases short, with 15 bases between. CDR3 amino acids: CASSLAPSGTAYEQYF. DNA of the CDR3: TGTGCCAGCAGCTTGGCTCCCTCCGGGACGGCCTACGAGCAGTACTTC.

This chain joins TRBV4-1 and TRBJ2-1; 10 nucleotides line up with TRBD2. Looked up from germline, CDR1 is MGHRA and CDR2 is YSYEKL. The V segment lost 1 base and the J segment 5 bases; nucleotides outside the gene matches: 8. The CDR3 loop spans 17 amino acids. CDR3 sequence (DNA): TGCGCCAGCAGCCAAGTCCCGCGGACTAGCGGTAACAATGAGCAGTTCTTC. Translation: CASSQVPRTSGNNEQFF.

The rearrangement links TRBV18 to TRBJ2-7, with D possibly TRBD2 on 6 matching bases. V lost 3 bases to trimming and J lost 2 bases, with 17 bases between them. CDR1 is KGHSH, CDR2 LQKENI, per germline. CDR3 size: 16 residues. CDR3 amino acids: CASSPPGSGGPYEQYF. CDR3 nucleotides: TGTGCCAGCTCACCGCCGGGGTCAGGAGGGCCCTACGAGCAGTACTTC.

The chain links TRBV14 to TRBJ1-2, with no clear D. CDR3 length equals 14 residues. V was pared by 0 bases and J by 4 bases, with 9 bases between. Germline V CDR1 and CDR2: SGHDN, FVKESK. CDR3 coding DNA: TGTGCCAGCAGCCAAGAAACAGCCCGCTATGGCTACACCTTC. Its translation is CASSQETARYGYTF.